Listed here is a single T cell receptor beta chain. This clonotype was detected ten times or more. The clone's antigen remains unknown. The input lacks base qualities; no much larger clone sits a single base away. Libraries came from PCR. TCRdb shows the sequencer as NextSeq 500. TCRdb itself trimmed the public reads at Q25 with fastp, ran MiXCR and retained productive beta chains. Rows are unified per CDR3 protein, each entry keeping the most common DNA and genes. The sample table holds around 12,000 distinct CDR3 sequences, of which under 35% were seen once. The ten most abundant clones make up 8.3% of the sample. This entry comes from a study of immune characterization of retroperitoneal liposarcoma (dated by TCRdb to the late 2010s). The CDR3 contains 14 residues, cysteine and phenylalanine counted. Just CDR3 DNA is preserved here, 42 bases in frame from base 1. V lost 7 bases and J lost 1 base; the stretch between them is 11 bases long. CDR1 and CDR2 are drawn from the germline V gene: MNHNS, SASEGT.

This receptor was obtained from a male donor with retroperitoneal liposarcoma. The sample taken for sequencing was tumor tissue. The chain links TRBV6-1 with TRBJ1-5; the D gene is perhaps TRBD1, from 6 matching bases. In nucleotide form, the sequence is TGTGCCAGCACCAGGGGTGCGAGCAATCAGCCCCAGCATTTT. This translates into CASTRGASNQPQHF.